The 27 T cell receptor beta chains below all came from one sample that was sequenced in a study of cytomegalovirus exposure and HLA in healthy donors. 13 Jbeta primers and 60 Vbeta primers were used for the PCR. TCRdb keeps only in-frame clones here, not all; method: immunoSEQ multiplex PCR. The repertoire table contains over 100,000 clones. The specimen sequenced was PBMCs. The source is a man younger than 45 in good health and CMV-seronegative.

The chain uses TRBV29-1 and TRBJ2-1, with 7 positions matching TRBD2. This CDR3 has 12 residues. Germline CDR1 SQVTM, CDR2 ANQGSEA. V dropped 6 bases and J dropped 9; count of bases not matched to a gene: 8. The CDR3 sequence is CSVVPGGSEQFF. The CDR3 DNA sequence: TGCAGCGTCGTCCCGGGGGGTAGTGAGCAGTTCTTC.

This sequence joins TRBV5-1 and TRBJ2-2, with TRBD1 identical over 8 bases. V was pared by 0 bases and J by 2 bases, with 3 bases of the junction left unmatched. Looked up from germline, CDR1 is SGHRS and CDR2 is YFSETQ. CDR3 length: 16 amino acids. This chain's CDR3 is CASSLGGQGNTGELFF. In nucleotides, the CDR3 is TGCGCCAGCAGCTTGGGAGGACAGGGCAACACCGGGGAGCTGTTTTTT.

As concerns this clone: This CDR3 is also generated by other DNA sequences in the sample. The chain recombines TRBV7-9 with TRBJ1-5; D unclear. The CDR3 totals 17 residues. Germline V gene sequence: CDR1 SEHNR, CDR2 FQNEAQ (reference sequence). Trimming removed 0 bases from V and 4 bases from J, with 16 bases in between. Here the CDR3 DNA reads TGTGCCAGCAGCTTAGCGGATACGGGGTTGGGAAATCAGCCCCAGCATTTT. Translating it yields CASSLADTGLGNQPQHF.

This chain connects TRBV7-6 to TRBJ2-3; 8 positions match TRBD2. This CDR3 region has 16 residues. Germline lookup yields CDR1 SGHVS and CDR2 FNYEAQ. J was trimmed by 4 bases and V by 2 bases; bases with no gene match: 8. CDR3 nucleotide sequence: TGTGCCAGCAGCTTATATACGGGGGGGCCGGCAGATACGCAGTATTTT. Translation gives CASSLYTGGPADTQYF.

The chain links TRBV28 to TRBJ2-1, with 9 bases aligning to TRBD1. Germline V gene lookup returns CDR1 MDHEN and CDR2 SYDVKM. J was trimmed by 8 bases and V by 3 bases; bases with no gene match: 14. The CDR3 sequence is 17 residues long. The CDR3, as DNA: TGTGCCAGCAGTTTTTCCGGGACAGGGTTCGGTAGCGATGAGCAGTTCTTC. Protein: CASSFSGTGFGSDEQFF.

V usage is TRBV11-1 and J usage is TRBJ1-5; no clear D. Trimming left V 1 base short and J 7 bases short, with 11 bases between. Germline loops: CDR1 SGHAT, CDR2 FQDESV (reference sequence). This CDR3 has 14 amino acids. This CDR3 reads CASSLDGSVQPQHF. CDR3 nucleotide sequence: TGTGCCAGCAGCTTAGACGGGTCGGTCCAGCCCCAGCATTTT.

The chain links TRBV5-1 to TRBJ2-2; the D gene is possibly TRBD2 (5 bases). The V and J ends lost 1 base and 10 bases respectively, with 14 bases between them. The CDR3 contains 14 residues. Germline loops: CDR1 SGHRS, CDR2 YFSETQ. The CDR3 here is CASSLSSGMAELFF. The CDR3 DNA reads TGCGCCAGCAGCTTGTCCAGCGGTATGGCGGAGCTGTTTTTT. The whole variable domain, remainder taken from reference TRBV5-1 and TRBJ2-2, is KAGVTQTPRYLIKTRGQQVTLSCSPISGHRSVSWYQQTPGQGLQFLFEYFSETQRNKGNFPGRFSGRQFSNSRSEMNVSTLELGDSALYLCASSLSSGMAELFFGEGSRLTVL.

In nucleotides, the CDR3 is TGTGCCAGCAGGGGACTAGGTGGGGGGGCCGAGGAATTAAGGGAGACCCAGTACTTC. It codes for CASRGLGGGAEELRETQYF. The rearrangement uses TRBV7-8 and TRBJ2-5; the match to TRBD2 covers 8 bases. Per the germline V gene, CDR1 is SGHVS and CDR2 is FQNEAQ. CDR3 length: 19 residues. The junction had 23 bases not matched to a gene; V was cut back by 6 bases and J by 5 bases. The complete variable domain, with remaining parts taken from reference TRBV7-8 and TRBJ2-5, reads GAGVSQSPRYKVAKRGQDVALRCDPISGHVSLFWYQQALGQGPEFLTYFQNEAQLDKSGLPSDRFFAERPEGSVSTLKIQRTQQEDSAVYLCASRGLGGGAEELRETQYFGPGTRLLVL.

This sequence joins TRBV4-3 and TRBJ2-3; 8 nucleotides match TRBD1. Germline V gene lookup returns CDR1 LGHNA and CDR2 YSLEER. The CDR3 length is 14 residues. Trimming removed 5 bases from V and 4 bases from J; junction bases left unmatched: 5. The DNA of the CDR3 is TGCGCCAGCAGCAGCGGACAGGGCTCAGATACGCAGTATTTT. Its translation is CASSSGQGSDTQYF.

V usage is TRBV19 and J usage is TRBJ1-2; 7 positions match TRBD1. CDR1 is LNHDA, CDR2 SQIVND, per germline (reference sequence). With 3 bases clipped from V and 5 bases from J, the junction kept 3 bases outside the gene matches. This CDR3 has 13 residues. The CDR3 nucleotides are TGTGCCAGTAGTATGCAGGGGGATTATGGCTACACCTTC. Translation: CASSMQGDYGYTF. Drawing the rest from reference TRBV19 and TRBJ1-2, the complete variable domain is DGGITQSPKYLFRKEGQNVTLSCEQNLNHDAMYWYRQDPGQGLRLIYYSQIVNDFQKGDIAEGYSVSREKKESFPLTVTSAQKNPTAFYLCASSMQGDYGYTFGSGTRLTVV.

V gene TRBV5-1 combines with J gene TRBJ2-4; 8 bases map to TRBD2. The CDR3 has 17 residues. The trim removed 0 bases at V and 5 bases at J, leaving 10 bases unmatched. The germline V gene encodes CDR1 SGHRS and CDR2 YFSETQ. The DNA of the CDR3 is TGCGCCAGCAGCTTGGGGGCGGGGGGCAAGGTCCAAAACATTCAGTACTTC. This gives the protein CASSLGAGGKVQNIQYF.

The V gene is TRBV19, the J gene TRBJ2-1; 10 bases map to TRBD1. CDR1 and CDR2 (germline): LNHDA, SQIVND (reference sequence). After removal of 3 bases from V and 5 bases from J, the junction contained 4 bases not matched to a gene. The length of the CDR3 is 15 residues. The DNA for the CDR3 is TGTGCCAGTAGTATTTTGGGACAGGGGCACAATGAGCAGTTCTTC. It codes for CASSILGQGHNEQFF. Looking up the rest from reference TRBV19 and TRBJ2-1 gives the full variable domain: DGGITQSPKYLFRKEGQNVTLSCEQNLNHDAMYWYRQDPGQGLRLIYYSQIVNDFQKGDIAEGYSVSREKKESFPLTVTSAQKNPTAFYLCASSILGQGHNEQFFGPGTRLTVL.

The chain links TRBV5-8 to TRBJ2-1, with TRBD2 matching 10 bases. Germline CDR1 is SGHTS and CDR2 is YDEGEE. V was clipped by 9 bases and J by 8 bases; unmatched bases: 20. The CDR3 length is 17 residues. The CDR3 spells CANSGGVVAGGQDEQFF. For the CDR3, the DNA is TGTGCCAACTCAGGGGGCGTGGTAGCGGGGGGCCAGGATGAGCAGTTCTTC.

The chain is built from TRBV10-3 and TRBJ2-7, with 9 positions matching TRBD1. Trimming cost V 4 bases and J 5 bases; bases outside gene matches: 6. The germline gives CDR1 ENHRY, CDR2 SYGVKD. This CDR3 has 14 residues. This CDR3 is CAISGIGQGHEQYF. The CDR3 DNA reads as TGTGCCATCAGTGGTATAGGACAGGGGCACGAGCAGTACTTC.

This sequence joins TRBV7-6 and TRBJ2-2; 8 nucleotides line up with TRBD1. The CDR3 runs 16 residues. The V and J ends lost 3 bases and 2 bases, in that order; junction bases with no gene match: 5. Looked up from germline, CDR1 is SGHVS and CDR2 is FNYEAQ. CDR3 in DNA: TGTGCCAGCAGCTTTACAGGGGGATTAAACACCGGGGAGCTGTTTTTT. Translation: CASSFTGGLNTGELFF.

The gene calls are TRBV29-1 and TRBJ2-2, with 12 bases identical to TRBD2. J was trimmed by 1 base and V by 6 bases; bases with no gene match: 3. The germline V gene encodes CDR1 SQVTM and CDR2 ANQGSEA. The CDR3 consists of 15 residues. CDR3 sequence (DNA): TGCAGCGTGGGGGGACTAGCGGGGAACACCGGGGAGCTGTTTTTT. It encodes CSVGGLAGNTGELFF.

This rearrangement joins TRBV5-6 to TRBJ1-2; 11 nucleotides line up with TRBD1. The CDR3 covers 15 residues. CDR1 is SGHDT, CDR2 YYEEEE, per germline. The trim removed 7 bases at V and 5 bases at J, leaving 10 bases unmatched. CDR3 residues: CASGTRTGGAYGYTF. The CDR3 nucleotides read TGTGCCAGCGGCACCAGGACAGGGGGCGCTTATGGCTACACCTTC. Based on the CDR3 plus reference TRBV5-6 and TRBJ1-2, the full variable domain is DAGVTQSPTHLIKTRGQQVTLRCSPKSGHDTVSWYQQALGQGPQFIFQYYEEEERQRGNFPDRFSGHQFPNYSSELNVNALLLGDSALYLCASGTRTGGAYGYTFGSGTRLTVV.

The chain uses TRBV5-6 and TRBJ1-4; weak D call: TRBD1 (5 bases). CDR1 and CDR2 from the germline V gene are SGHDT and YYEEEE. There are 15 residues in the CDR3. The ends were cut back, 1 base at V and 2 bases at J, with 9 bases in the middle. CDR3: CASSLTGHTNEKLFF. CDR3 DNA sequence: TGTGCCAGCAGCTTGACAGGCCACACTAATGAAAAACTGTTTTTT.

The rearrangement links TRBV18 to TRBJ2-3; D is ambiguous. Trimming removed 3 bases from V and 0 bases from J, with 7 bases in between. The length of the CDR3 is 14 residues. The V gene's germline CDR1 is KGHSH and CDR2 LQKENI. The CDR3 here is CASSPGLSTDTQYF. The CDR3 DNA follows: TGTGCCAGCTCACCGGGCCTCAGCACAGATACGCAGTATTTT.

The chain recombines TRBV5-6 with TRBJ2-3; 8 bases fit TRBD2. CDR1 and CDR2 (germline): SGHDT, YYEEEE. V shed 4 bases, J shed 4 bases, and the junction held 11 bases outside the gene matches. This CDR3 is 16 amino acids long. The CDR3 DNA follows: TGTGCCAGCAGCCCGTGGAGCGGGGGAAAGGCAGATACGCAGTATTTT. It yields the protein CASSPWSGGKADTQYF. The full variable domain, completed using reference TRBV5-6 and TRBJ2-3, is DAGVTQSPTHLIKTRGQQVTLRCSPKSGHDTVSWYQQALGQGPQFIFQYYEEEERQRGNFPDRFSGHQFPNYSSELNVNALLLGDSALYLCASSPWSGGKADTQYFGPGTRLTVL.

This chain connects TRBV5-6 to TRBJ1-1; 7 nucleotides line up with TRBD1. Germline V gene sequence: CDR1 SGHDT, CDR2 YYEEEE. The length of the CDR3 is 16 residues. With V trimmed by 2 bases and J by 0 bases, 7 bases remained unmatched. The CDR3 here is CASSFEPGTVNTEAFF. The CDR3 region has the DNA TGTGCCAGCAGCTTCGAGCCCGGGACAGTGAACACTGAAGCTTTCTTT.

CDR3 amino acids: CASSGGTSGAETQYF. The CDR3 region has the DNA TGCGCCAGCAGCGGCGGCACTAGCGGGGCGGAGACCCAGTACTTC. The chain employs TRBV5-1 and TRBJ2-5; 10 bases fit TRBD2. The J segment lost 5 bases and the V segment lost 4 bases, leaving 8 bases of the junction unmatched. CDR3 length: 15 amino acids. Germline V gene sequence: CDR1 SGHRS, CDR2 YFSETQ. The variable domain in full, completed from reference TRBV5-1 and TRBJ2-5, reads KAGVTQTPRYLIKTRGQQVTLSCSPISGHRSVSWYQQTPGQGLQFLFEYFSETQRNKGNFPGRFSGRQFSNSRSEMNVSTLELGDSALYLCASSGGTSGAETQYFGPGTRLLVL.

This rearrangement joins TRBV2 to TRBJ2-1, with D possibly being TRBD1 (6 bases). V lost 4 bases and J lost 0, with 7 bases in between. The CDR3 consists of 14 residues. The germline gives CDR1 SNHLY, CDR2 FYNNEI. The CDR3 sequence is CASSADSSYNEQFF. The CDR3, as DNA: TGTGCCAGCAGTGCGGACAGCTCCTACAATGAGCAGTTCTTC.

The chain has TRBV5-5 and TRBJ2-2, with D unclear. This CDR3 contains 15 residues. Trimming left V 0 bases short and J 3 bases short, with 9 bases between. CDR1 and CDR2 from the germline V gene are SGHKS and YYEKEE (reference sequence). CDR3: CASSLESADTGELFF. The CDR3 nucleotides read TGTGCCAGCAGCTTGGAATCGGCGGACACCGGGGAGCTGTTTTTT.

V is TRBV18 and J is TRBJ1-4; D possibly corresponds to TRBD1 (5 bases). Germline CDR1 and CDR2: KGHSH and LQKENI. Trimming stripped 6 bases from V and 4 bases from J, with 15 bases between. This CDR3 spans 15 amino acids. The CDR3 protein is CASSPDTGFNEKLFF. CDR3 coding DNA: TGTGCCAGCTCTCCTGATACAGGATTTAATGAAAAACTGTTTTTT.

The rearrangement uses TRBV25-1 and TRBJ2-1; no clear D. Germline V gives CDR1 MGHDK, CDR2 SYGVNS. The CDR3 extends over 11 amino acids. V lost 4 bases to trimming and J lost 6 bases, with 4 bases between them. The CDR3: CASSAFNEQFF. The CDR3 nucleotides are TGTGCCAGCAGTGCGTTCAATGAGCAGTTCTTC.

The chain is built from TRBV6-6 and TRBJ1-1, with D possibly TRBD1 on 5 matching bases. Germline V lookup: CDR1 MNHNY, CDR2 SVGAGI (reference sequence). V was clipped by 7 bases and J by 4 bases, with 13 bases between them. The CDR3 has 13 residues. The CDR3 region has the DNA TGTGCCAGCATCCTCGGGGGGAGCACTGAAGCTTTCTTT. Its translation: CASILGGSTEAFF.